This T cell receptor (beta chain) was profiled in a study of cytomegalovirus exposure and HLA in healthy donors. Trimming left V 4 bases short and J 8 bases short, with 11 bases between. In germline, CDR1 is SGHTA, CDR2 FQGNSA. This CDR3 is 13 amino acids long. In its sample, this clone was seen once. The antigen is not known. Whole-study results and caveats: Associated with cytomegalovirus, according to the listing, were 150 to 200 TCR beta chains.

The PCR had 60 Vbeta and 13 Jbeta primers. The protocol was immunoSEQ multiplex PCR, while the TCRdb copy is restricted to in-frame clones and leaves out a portion. The sample has 150,000 or so clones; 73% are singletons. The genes are TRBV7-2 and TRBJ1-4; no definite D call. Material for sequencing was PBMCs. The receptor comes from a woman younger than 35 in good health and CMV-seronegative. In DNA form, the CDR3 reads TGTGCCAGCAGCTCCTACGTCGGGGAAAAACTGTTTTTT. Protein sequence: CASSSYVGEKLFF.